This T cell receptor (beta chain) was obtained from a study of blood T cells in healthy people across ages. Across the study: Template switching picked up about one barcoded beta molecule for each two T cells.

The CDR3 spans 15 residues. Alongside a J-beta primer mix, a sample-barcoded 5' primer served in a second PCR lasting about 6 to 12 cycles. TCRdb recomputed calls from the 5' RACE reads with MiXCR, one row per CDR3 protein. The repertoire holds some 1.5 million distinct CDR3 sequences, about 45% seen once, with about 4% in the top ten. This clonotype was seen only a few times. The gene calls are TRBV21-1 and TRBJ1-5. TRBV21-1 is a listed pseudogene. The material sequenced was blood. The TCR sequence derives from a woman aged 18-30 years in good health. This CDR3 is CASSKGKGFNQPQHF. In nucleotides, the CDR3 is TGTGCCAGCAGCAAAGGGAAGGGATTCAATCAGCCCCAGCATTTT.